This T cell receptor beta chain appears in the sequencing data of a study of cytomegalovirus exposure and HLA in healthy donors. Study observations and caveats: Most subjects' HLA-A and HLA-B alleles were reportedly predicted from TCR beta sequences.

A word on this clone: Its cognate antigen is unknown.

Primers: 60 Vbeta forward and 13 Jbeta reverse. Sequenced by immunoSEQ multiplex PCR; TCRdb stores in-frame clones only, minus some. The data hold approximately 110,000 clones, with 76% observed a single time. Sampled while nominally healthy, donors likely had unrecorded immune exposures. The V end lost 4 bases, the J end lost 2 bases, and 8 bases lay between the germline ends. The CDR3 sequence is 13 residues long. Germline-derived CDR1 and CDR2 are KGHSH and LQKENI. Sequenced sample: PBMCs. This TCR was sampled from a woman aged 45-59 years in good health and CMV-seropositive. The rearrangement uses TRBV18 and TRBJ1-1; D possibly corresponds to TRBD1 (5 bases). In DNA, the CDR3 is TGTGCCAGCTCACGGGGCAGAAACACTGAAGCTTTCTTT. It yields the protein CASSRGRNTEAFF.